The 28 T cell receptor beta chains below all came from one sample that was sequenced in a study of beta chain features in type 1 diabetes. Notes on the study in general: Significant though moderate, a shortening of TCRB CDR3s appeared in all four CD4+ subsets of Type 1 diabetes patients.

Expressed TCRB transcripts were sequenced after all isolated RNA was converted to cDNA. Profiling relied on immunoSEQ multiplex PCR, and the TCRdb table lists in-frame clones only, not all of them. The sample shows about 370,000 clones, roughly 9.8% of them seen only once. Their antigens remain unidentified. Sequencing was done on a sample of central memory CD4+ T cells from blood. These receptors came from a man aged 30 to 39 with type 1 diabetes.

This clone occurred a few times. The rearrangement joins TRBV27 to TRBJ2-5, with 11 positions matching TRBD2. Germline V gene sequence: CDR1 MNHEY, CDR2 SMNVEV (reference sequence). Trimming took 2 bases from V and 0 from J; bases not matched to a gene: 5. The CDR3 covers 17 residues. The CDR3 nucleotides read TGTGCCAGCAGTTTAGAGGGACTAGCGGCGTACCAAGAGACCCAGTACTTC. Amino acid sequence: CASSLEGLAAYQETQYF.

The table lists this clone with a few counts. V usage is TRBV19 and J usage is TRBJ2-2; D unclear. CDR1 is LNHDA and CDR2 is SQIVND in the germline V gene (reference sequence). The CDR3 is made up of 13 amino acids. Trimming took 6 bases from V and 0 from J, leaving 5 bases between them. The CDR3: CASSQTNTGELFF. DNA of the CDR3: TGTGCCAGTAGCCAGACGAACACCGGGGAGCTGTTTTTT.

The sample holds a few counts of this clone. The J gene is TRBJ2-7, the V gene TRBV19; D ambiguous. The germline CDR1 and CDR2 sequences are LNHDA and SQIVND (reference sequence). The CDR3 length is 13 residues. Trimming took off 4 bases at V and 1 base at J, with 8 bases between the two ends. The CDR3 DNA reads as TGTGCCAGTAGTACCCGACTGTCCTACGAGCAGTACTTC. Protein sequence: CASSTRLSYEQYF.

The chain links TRBV15 to TRBJ2-5, with D perhaps matching TRBD1 (5 bases). The germline V and J ends were trimmed by 0 bases and 9 bases, with 14 bases remaining between them. Germline-derived CDR1 and CDR2 are LNHNV and YYDKDF (reference sequence). The CDR3 is made up of 14 amino acids. This CDR3 is CATSRDAQGRAQYF. In DNA form, the CDR3 reads TGTGCCACCAGCAGAGACGCGCAGGGAAGGGCCCAGTACTTC.

The rearrangement joins TRBV5-4 to TRBJ2-3; 13 nucleotides match TRBD2. Per germline, CDR1 SGHNT and CDR2 YYREEE (reference sequence). The CDR3 is made up of 17 amino acids. Trimming removed 4 bases from V and 1 base from J; junction bases left unmatched: 6. The CDR3 DNA reads TGTGCCAGCAGCCCCCTTACTAGCGGGGGGGGCACAGATACGCAGTATTTT. It codes for CASSPLTSGGGTDTQYF.

There are a few counts of this clone. The V gene is TRBV29-1, the J gene TRBJ2-5; D uncertain. The length of the CDR3 is 11 residues. Trimming removed 6 bases at V and 5 bases at J, with 10 bases between. Germline-derived CDR1 and CDR2 are SQVTM and ANQGSEA. CDR3 bases: TGCAGCGTAGTACCCCAGGAGACCCAGTACTTC. Residues: CSVVPQETQYF.

V usage is TRBV4-3 and J usage is TRBJ1-1, with D possibly matching TRBD1 (5 bases). The CDR3 has 15 residues. The V gene lost 4 bases and the J gene lost 3 bases, with 15 bases spanning the gap. Germline CDR1 reads LGHNA; CDR2 reads YSLEER. The CDR3 DNA sequence: TGCGCCAGCAGCCGCCAAAGCGGGGGGGACACTGAAGCTTTCTTT. The encoded protein is CASSRQSGGDTEAFF.

The chain combines TRBV6-1 with TRBJ2-7; 7 bases are shared with TRBD1. Germline V gene lookup returns CDR1 MNHNS and CDR2 SASEGT. There are 14 residues in the CDR3. V dropped 4 bases and J dropped 1; count of bases not matched to a gene: 4. The CDR3 sequence is CASSAGQLSYEQYF. DNA for the CDR3: TGTGCCAGCAGTGCGGGACAGTTGTCCTACGAGCAGTACTTC.

The table lists this clone with a few counts. The chain combines TRBV7-8 with TRBJ2-2; the D gene is possibly TRBD2 (5 bases). The V gene's germline CDR1 is SGHVS and CDR2 FQNEAQ. Trimming took 3 bases from V and 6 from J, leaving 17 bases between them. The CDR3 contains 16 residues. This CDR3 reads CASSFRRTSSPGELFF. CDR3 coding DNA: TGTGCCAGCAGCTTCCGGAGGACTTCTTCCCCCGGGGAGCTGTTTTTT.

This clone was seen a few times. The same CDR3 can be traced to other DNA sequences in this sample. The V call is TRBV7-8, the J call TRBJ2-1, with D unclear. The CDR3 spans 18 residues. V was pared by 1 base and J by 0 bases, with 16 bases between. Germline V gene sequence: CDR1 SGHVS, CDR2 FQNEAQ. The DNA of the CDR3 is TGTGCCAGCAGCTTAGATCAAGGCGGCTCAAGCTCCTACAATGAGCAGTTCTTC. Protein sequence: CASSLDQGGSSSYNEQFF.

The chain joins TRBV7-9 to TRBJ2-7, with unresolved D. Germline V gene data show CDR1 as SEHNR and CDR2 as FQNEAQ (reference sequence). The CDR3 runs 14 residues. V was clipped by 1 base and J by 0 bases, with 7 bases between them. The CDR3 region is CASSLGVGSYEQYF. In DNA, the CDR3 is TGTGCCAGCAGCTTAGGGGTAGGCTCCTACGAGCAGTACTTC. Full variable domain (rest looked up from reference TRBV7-9 and TRBJ2-7): DTGVSQNPRHKITKRGQNVTFRCDPISEHNRLYWYRQTLGQGPEFLTYFQNEAQLEKSRLLSDRFSAERPKGSFSTLEIQRTEQGDSAMYLCASSLGVGSYEQYFGPGTRLTVT.

This chain uses TRBV29-1 with TRBJ2-1; D is uncertain. Germline assignment: CDR1 SQVTM and CDR2 ANQGSEA. The V and J ends lost 4 bases and 0 bases respectively, with 7 bases between them. The CDR3 length is 13 residues. In DNA form, the CDR3 reads TGCAGCGTTGGGAAGGTCTCCTACAATGAGCAGTTCTTC. Translation: CSVGKVSYNEQFF.

The chain carries TRBV5-6 and TRBJ2-2, with TRBD2 matching 7 bases. There are 15 residues in the CDR3. Trimming cost V 2 bases and J 5 bases; bases outside gene matches: 6. Germline CDR1 is SGHDT and CDR2 is YYEEEE. CDR3 residues: CASSFGGSRTGELFF. The CDR3 DNA is TGTGCCAGCAGCTTCGGGGGGTCAAGAACCGGGGAGCTGTTTTTT.

V is TRBV6-5 and J is TRBJ2-5; no clear D gene. This CDR3 is 12 amino acids long. Germline loops: CDR1 MNHEY, CDR2 SVGAGI. Trimming left V 7 bases short and J 5 bases short, with 11 bases between. For the CDR3, the DNA is TGTGCCAGCAATCCCCGTCAGGAGACCCAGTACTTC. Its protein product is CASNPRQETQYF.

Concerning this clone itself: Mismatch with germline at one junction end may stem from a read error. The rearrangement links TRBV7-9 to TRBJ1-2; possible D gene TRBD1, 5 bases. Germline V CDR1 and CDR2: SEHNR, FQNEAQ (reference sequence). CDR3 length: 14 residues. The CDR3 is CASSLAQVNDGYTF. The CDR3 nucleotides read TGTGCCAGCAGCTTAGCACAGGTTAACGATGGCTACACCTTC.

The V call is TRBV6-5, the J call TRBJ2-7; 9 bases align to TRBD2. V gave up 2 bases and J gave up 1 base; unmatched junction bases: 3. Germline V CDR1 and CDR2: MNHEY, SVGAGI. The CDR3 runs to 15 residues. The CDR3 loop is CASSYPAGGSYEQYF. In DNA, the CDR3 is TGTGCCAGCAGTTACCCCGCGGGAGGGTCCTACGAGCAGTACTTC.

This clone was observed at least ten times. The V gene is TRBV30, the J gene TRBJ1-1; D unresolved. Germline V gene lookup returns CDR1 GTSNPN and CDR2 SVGIG (reference sequence). The V and J ends lost 0 bases and 2 bases respectively, with 13 bases between them. CDR3 length: 15 amino acids. CDR3 DNA sequence: TGTGCCTGGAGTGTAGGGAGGCCCTTCAACACTGAAGCTTTCTTT. Translating gives CAWSVGRPFNTEAFF.

The sample holds a few counts of this clone. The chain joins TRBV5-4 to TRBJ2-5; D remains ambiguous. The CDR3 spans 15 residues. V shed 2 bases and J shed 0 bases, with 11 bases lying between them. Germline V lookup: CDR1 SGHNT, CDR2 YYREEE (reference sequence). For the CDR3, the DNA is TGTGCCAGCAGCTTTGGTTCCCAAAACCAAGAGACCCAGTACTTC. Translation: CASSFGSQNQETQYF. The complete variable domain, with remaining parts taken from reference TRBV5-4 and TRBJ2-5, reads ETGVTQSPTHLIKTRGQQVTLRCSSQSGHNTVSWYQQALGQGPQFIFQYYREEENGRGNFPPRFSGLQFPNYSSELNVNALELDDSALYLCASSFGSQNQETQYFGPGTRLLVL.

V and J are TRBV7-9 and TRBJ2-1; no reliable D call. Deletions cut 4 bases from V and 9 bases from J, with 22 bases between. Germline-derived CDR1 and CDR2 are SEHNR and FQNEAQ (reference sequence). The CDR3 loop spans 16 amino acids. This chain's CDR3 is CASSSSLVYRNTEQFF. The CDR3 nucleotides are TGTGCCAGCAGCTCCTCTTTGGTTTATCGTAATACTGAGCAGTTCTTC.

This clone was counted only a few times. This chain uses TRBV5-4 with TRBJ1-1; TRBD1 agrees at 8 bases. This CDR3 comprises 15 residues. Trimming at V came to 3 bases and at J to 1 base, leaving 5 bases not matched to a gene. CDR1 is SGHNT and CDR2 is YYREEE in the germline V gene (reference sequence). The chain's CDR3 is CASSYQTGENTEAFF. Written as DNA, the CDR3 is TGTGCCAGCAGCTACCAGACAGGGGAGAACACTGAAGCTTTCTTT.

The chain has TRBV7-2 and TRBJ1-4; D not certain. Per the germline V gene, CDR1 is SGHTA and CDR2 is FQGNSA. CDR3 size: 12 residues. V was clipped by 1 base and J by 8 bases, with 5 bases between them. The CDR3 DNA is TGTGCCAGCAGCTTAGTACGGGAAAAACTGTTTTTT. Translated: CASSLVREKLFF. Full variable domain (remainder filled in from reference TRBV7-2 and TRBJ1-4): GAGVSQSPSNKVTEKGKDVELRCDPISGHTALYWYRQSLGQGLEFLIYFQGNSAPDKSGLPSDRFSAERTGGSVSTLTIQRTQQEDSAVYLCASSLVREKLFFGSGTQLSVL.

Only a few counts were recorded for this clone. Written as DNA, the CDR3 is TGTGCCAGCAGCTTTGGCGGGGGTCAAGAGACCCAGTACTTC. As protein: CASSFGGGQETQYF. The chain couples TRBV7-2 to TRBJ2-5, with 7 bases that match TRBD2. The CDR3 runs 14 residues. From germline, CDR1 is SGHTA and CDR2 FQGNSA. V shed 3 bases, J shed 2 bases, and the junction held 3 bases outside the gene matches.

About this clone: This sample includes further DNA sequences coding for the same CDR3. The chain joins TRBV7-2 to TRBJ1-5, with D uncertain. The CDR3 contains 12 residues. Germline V gene lookup returns CDR1 SGHTA and CDR2 FQGNSA. The ends were cut back, 3 bases at V and 4 bases at J, with 4 bases in the middle. The CDR3 DNA reads TGTGCCAGCAGCTTCGATAATCAGCCCCAGCATTTT. It specifies CASSFDNQPQHF.

This clone appeared many times. The V gene is TRBV13, the J gene TRBJ2-7, with D unresolved. The CDR3 contains 12 residues. Germline V gene sequence: CDR1 PRHDT, CDR2 FYEKMQ (reference sequence). V gave up 1 base and J gave up 5 bases, with 6 bases separating them. The CDR3 sequence is CASSLVTNEQYF. The CDR3, as DNA: TGTGCCAGCAGCTTAGTCACGAACGAGCAGTACTTC.

The gene calls are TRBV7-3 and TRBJ2-3; 9 bases align to TRBD2. The CDR3 spans 18 residues. V was clipped by 2 bases and J by 3 bases; unmatched bases: 12. The germline gives CDR1 SGHTA, CDR2 FQGTGA. Here the CDR3 reads CASSLAPSSGAGTDTQYF. CDR3 DNA sequence: TGTGCCAGCAGCTTAGCCCCCTCTAGCGGGGCCGGAACAGATACGCAGTATTTT.

The gene calls are TRBV11-2 and TRBJ2-5, with TRBD2 identical over 7 bases. The length of the CDR3 is 15 residues. J was trimmed by 3 bases and V by 3 bases; bases with no gene match: 7. Germline V gene sequence: CDR1 SGHAT, CDR2 FQNNGV. The CDR3, as DNA: TGTGCCAGCAGCTTGTATGCTCTAGCGGAAGAGACCCAGTACTTC. Amino acids: CASSLYALAEETQYF. The whole variable domain, remainder taken from reference TRBV11-2 and TRBJ2-5, is EAGVAQSPRYKIIEKRQSVAFWCNPISGHATLYWYQQILGQGPKLLIQFQNNGVVDDSQLPKDRFSAERLKGVDSTLKIQPAKLEDSAVYLCASSLYALAEETQYFGPGTRLLVL.

This clone came up a few times. The chain couples TRBV7-8 to TRBJ2-5; unclear D gene. This CDR3 is 14 amino acids long. The V gene lost 4 bases and the J gene lost 7 bases, with 16 bases spanning the gap. Per germline, CDR1 SGHVS and CDR2 FQNEAQ. The CDR3 here is CASSYVVVDGTQYF. The CDR3 DNA reads as TGTGCCAGCAGCTACGTAGTGGTCGATGGGACCCAGTACTTC. Full variable domain (rest looked up from reference TRBV7-8 and TRBJ2-5): GAGVSQSPRYKVAKRGQDVALRCDPISGHVSLFWYQQALGQGPEFLTYFQNEAQLDKSGLPSDRFFAERPEGSVSTLKIQRTQQEDSAVYLCASSYVVVDGTQYFGPGTRLLVL.

The table lists this clone with a few counts. The chain recombines TRBV5-1 with TRBJ2-5; D gene unclear. The CDR3 totals 15 residues. Germline V gene lookup returns CDR1 SGHRS and CDR2 YFSETQ. With 0 bases removed from V and 1 base from J, the gap between germline ends came to 10 bases. Here the CDR3 DNA reads TGCGCCAGCAGCTTGGCTGTAGGGTTCCAAGAGACCCAGTACTTC. Amino acid sequence: CASSLAVGFQETQYF.